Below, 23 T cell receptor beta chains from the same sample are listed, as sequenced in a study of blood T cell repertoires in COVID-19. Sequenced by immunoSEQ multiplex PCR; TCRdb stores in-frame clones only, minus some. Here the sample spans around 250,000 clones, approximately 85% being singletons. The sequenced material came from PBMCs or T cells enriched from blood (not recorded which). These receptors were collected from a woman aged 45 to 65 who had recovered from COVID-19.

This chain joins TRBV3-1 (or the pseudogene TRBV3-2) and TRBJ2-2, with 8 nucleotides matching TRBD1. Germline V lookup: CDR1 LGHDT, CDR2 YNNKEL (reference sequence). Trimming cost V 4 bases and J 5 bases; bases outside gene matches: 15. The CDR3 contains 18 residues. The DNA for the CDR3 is TGTGCCAGCAGCCTCACTGGATTTTCCGGGACAGGTACCGGGGAGCTGTTTTTT. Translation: CASSLTGFSGTGTGELFF.

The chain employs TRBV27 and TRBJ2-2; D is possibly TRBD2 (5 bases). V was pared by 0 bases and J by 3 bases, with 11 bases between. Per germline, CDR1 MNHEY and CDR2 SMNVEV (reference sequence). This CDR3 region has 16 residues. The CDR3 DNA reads TGTGCCAGCAGTTTATCGCGGGTAGTGGACACCGGGGAGCTGTTTTTT. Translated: CASSLSRVVDTGELFF.

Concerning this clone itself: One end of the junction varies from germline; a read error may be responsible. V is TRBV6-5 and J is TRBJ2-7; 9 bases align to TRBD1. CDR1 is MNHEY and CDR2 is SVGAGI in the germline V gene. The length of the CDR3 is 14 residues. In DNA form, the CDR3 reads TGTGCTAGCAGTTGGGACAGGGAGACTTACGAGCAGTACTTC. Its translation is CASSWDRETYEQYF.

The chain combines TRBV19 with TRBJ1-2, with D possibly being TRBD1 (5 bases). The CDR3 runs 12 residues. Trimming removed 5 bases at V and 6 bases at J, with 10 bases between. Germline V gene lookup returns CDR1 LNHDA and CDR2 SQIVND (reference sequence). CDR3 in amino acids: CASSYNRNGYTF. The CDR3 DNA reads TGTGCCAGTAGTTATAACAGGAATGGCTACACCTTC. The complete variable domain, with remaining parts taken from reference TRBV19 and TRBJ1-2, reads DGGITQSPKYLFRKEGQNVTLSCEQNLNHDAMYWYRQDPGQGLRLIYYSQIVNDFQKGDIAEGYSVSREKKESFPLTVTSAQKNPTAFYLCASSYNRNGYTFGSGTRLTVV.

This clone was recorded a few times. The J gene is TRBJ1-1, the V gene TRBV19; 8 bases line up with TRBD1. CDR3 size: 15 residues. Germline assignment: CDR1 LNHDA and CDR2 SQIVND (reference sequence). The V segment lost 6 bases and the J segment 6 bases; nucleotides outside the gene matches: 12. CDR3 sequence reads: CASRETRQGSAEAFF. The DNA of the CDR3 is TGTGCCAGTAGAGAAACAAGACAGGGGAGTGCTGAAGCTTTCTTT. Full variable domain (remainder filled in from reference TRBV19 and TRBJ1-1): DGGITQSPKYLFRKEGQNVTLSCEQNLNHDAMYWYRQDPGQGLRLIYYSQIVNDFQKGDIAEGYSVSREKKESFPLTVTSAQKNPTAFYLCASRETRQGSAEAFFGQGTRLTVV.

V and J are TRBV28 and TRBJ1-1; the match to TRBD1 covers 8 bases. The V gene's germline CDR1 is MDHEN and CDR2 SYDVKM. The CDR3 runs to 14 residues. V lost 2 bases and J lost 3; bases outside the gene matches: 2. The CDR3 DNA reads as TGTGCCAGCAGTTTAGACAGGGGATACACTGAAGCTTTCTTT. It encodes CASSLDRGYTEAFF.

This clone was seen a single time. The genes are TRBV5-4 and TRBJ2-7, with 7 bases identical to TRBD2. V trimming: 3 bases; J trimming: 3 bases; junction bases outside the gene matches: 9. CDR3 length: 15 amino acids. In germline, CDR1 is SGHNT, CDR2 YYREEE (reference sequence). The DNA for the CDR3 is TGTGCCAGCAGCTCCCTAGCGGAAGGATTCTACGAGCAGTACTTC. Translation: CASSSLAEGFYEQYF.

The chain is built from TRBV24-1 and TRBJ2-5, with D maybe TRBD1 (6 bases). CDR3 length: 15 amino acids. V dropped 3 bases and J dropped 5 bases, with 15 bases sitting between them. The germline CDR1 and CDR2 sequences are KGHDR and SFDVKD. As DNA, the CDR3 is TGTGCCACCAGTGATACCAGGGGCTCGGGGGAGACCCAGTACTTC. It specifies CATSDTRGSGETQYF.

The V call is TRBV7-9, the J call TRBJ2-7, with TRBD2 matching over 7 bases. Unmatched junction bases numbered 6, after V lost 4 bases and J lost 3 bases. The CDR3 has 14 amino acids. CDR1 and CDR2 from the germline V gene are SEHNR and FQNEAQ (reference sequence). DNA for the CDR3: TGTGCCAGCAGCTATTCGGCGGGAGTCTACGAGCAGTACTTC. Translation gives CASSYSAGVYEQYF.

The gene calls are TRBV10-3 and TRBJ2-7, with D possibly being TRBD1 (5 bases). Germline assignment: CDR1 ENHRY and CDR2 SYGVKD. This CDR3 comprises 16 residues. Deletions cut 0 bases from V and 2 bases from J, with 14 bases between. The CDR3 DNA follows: TGTGCCATCAGTGAGTCCCCGGCAGGGCTCCCCTACGAGCAGTACTTC. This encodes CAISESPAGLPYEQYF.

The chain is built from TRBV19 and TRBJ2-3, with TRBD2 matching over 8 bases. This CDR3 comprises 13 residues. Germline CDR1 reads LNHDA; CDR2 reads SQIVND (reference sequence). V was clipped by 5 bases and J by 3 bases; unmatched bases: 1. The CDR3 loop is CASSSSGTDTQYF. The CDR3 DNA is TGTGCCAGTAGTTCTAGCGGGACAGATACGCAGTATTTT.

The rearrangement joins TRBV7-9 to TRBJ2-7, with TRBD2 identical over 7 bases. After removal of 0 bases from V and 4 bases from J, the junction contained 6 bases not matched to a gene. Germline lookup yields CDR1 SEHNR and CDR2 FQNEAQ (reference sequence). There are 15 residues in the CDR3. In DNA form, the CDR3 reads TGTGCCAGCAGCTTAGCGGGCGGGAGTGGGTACGAGCAGTACTTC. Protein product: CASSLAGGSGYEQYF.

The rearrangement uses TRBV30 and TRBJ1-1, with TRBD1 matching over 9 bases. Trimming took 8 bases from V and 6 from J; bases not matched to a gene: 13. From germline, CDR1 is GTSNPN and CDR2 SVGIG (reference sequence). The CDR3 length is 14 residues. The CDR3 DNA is TGTGCCGCGACACCGGGACAGGGACGCCCTGAAGCTTTCTTT. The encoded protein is CAATPGQGRPEAFF.

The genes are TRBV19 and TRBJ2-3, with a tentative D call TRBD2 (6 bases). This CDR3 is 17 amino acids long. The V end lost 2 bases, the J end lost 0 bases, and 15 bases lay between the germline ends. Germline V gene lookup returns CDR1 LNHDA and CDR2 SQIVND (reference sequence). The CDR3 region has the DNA TGTGCCAGTAGTATATTCTTCGGGGCGGGAAGCACAGATACGCAGTATTTT. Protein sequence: CASSIFFGAGSTDTQYF. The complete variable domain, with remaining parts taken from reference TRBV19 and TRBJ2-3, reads DGGITQSPKYLFRKEGQNVTLSCEQNLNHDAMYWYRQDPGQGLRLIYYSQIVNDFQKGDIAEGYSVSREKKESFPLTVTSAQKNPTAFYLCASSIFFGAGSTDTQYFGPGTRLTVL.

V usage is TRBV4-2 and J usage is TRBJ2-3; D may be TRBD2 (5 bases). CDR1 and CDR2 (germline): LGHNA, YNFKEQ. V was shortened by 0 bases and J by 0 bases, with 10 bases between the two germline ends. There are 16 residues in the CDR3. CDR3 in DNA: TGTGCCAGCAGCCAAGAGTTGCGGGTGAGCACAGATACGCAGTATTTT. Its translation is CASSQELRVSTDTQYF.

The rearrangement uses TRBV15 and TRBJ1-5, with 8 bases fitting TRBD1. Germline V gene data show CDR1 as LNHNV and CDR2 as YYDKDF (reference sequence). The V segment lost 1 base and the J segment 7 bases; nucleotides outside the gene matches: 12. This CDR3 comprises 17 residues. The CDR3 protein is CATSRVRSRGRGQPQHF. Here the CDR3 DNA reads TGTGCCACCAGCAGAGTAAGAAGCAGGGGGCGGGGACAGCCCCAGCATTTT.

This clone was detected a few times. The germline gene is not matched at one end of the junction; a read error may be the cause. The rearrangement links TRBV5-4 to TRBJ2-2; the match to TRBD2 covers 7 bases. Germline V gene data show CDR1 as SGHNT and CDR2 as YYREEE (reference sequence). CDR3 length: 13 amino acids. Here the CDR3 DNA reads TGTGCCAGCACCTTGGGGGGGGCCGGGGAGCTGTTTTTT. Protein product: CASTLGGAGELFF.

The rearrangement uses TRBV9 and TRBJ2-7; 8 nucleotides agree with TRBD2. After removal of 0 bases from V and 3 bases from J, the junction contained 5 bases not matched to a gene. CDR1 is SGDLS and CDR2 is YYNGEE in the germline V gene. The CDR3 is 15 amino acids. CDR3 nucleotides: TGTGCCAGCAGCGTAGAAGCGGGGGCTGACTACGAGCAGTACTTC. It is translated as CASSVEAGADYEQYF.

Here the CDR3 DNA reads TGTGCCAGCAGCCCCCGGGGGGGGCGAAGAGGCCACGAGCAGTACTTC. Translation gives CASSPRGGRRGHEQYF. This chain links TRBV6-2 or TRBV6-3 with TRBJ2-7; 8 nucleotides match TRBD2. J gave up 5 bases and V 6 bases, and 15 bases lay outside the gene matches. The CDR3 covers 16 residues. CDR1 and CDR2 (germline): MNHEY, SVGEGT.

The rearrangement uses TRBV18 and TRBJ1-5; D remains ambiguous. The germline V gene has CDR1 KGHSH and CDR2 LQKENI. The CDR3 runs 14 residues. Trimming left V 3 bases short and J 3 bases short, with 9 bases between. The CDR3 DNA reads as TGTGCCAGCTCACCCTCGGAGCTCAATCAGCCCCAGCATTTT. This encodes CASSPSELNQPQHF.

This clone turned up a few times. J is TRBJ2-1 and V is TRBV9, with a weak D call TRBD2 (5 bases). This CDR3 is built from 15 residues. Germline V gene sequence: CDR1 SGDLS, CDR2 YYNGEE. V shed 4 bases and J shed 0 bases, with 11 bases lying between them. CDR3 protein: CASSLTAASYNEQFF. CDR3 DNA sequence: TGTGCCAGCAGCCTCACAGCGGCCTCCTACAATGAGCAGTTCTTC.

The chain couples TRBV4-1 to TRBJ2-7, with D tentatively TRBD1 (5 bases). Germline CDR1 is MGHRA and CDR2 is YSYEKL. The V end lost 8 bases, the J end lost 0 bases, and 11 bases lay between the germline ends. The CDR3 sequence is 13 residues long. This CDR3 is CASSTAFSYEQYF. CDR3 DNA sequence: TGCGCCAGCTCGACAGCGTTCTCCTACGAGCAGTACTTC.

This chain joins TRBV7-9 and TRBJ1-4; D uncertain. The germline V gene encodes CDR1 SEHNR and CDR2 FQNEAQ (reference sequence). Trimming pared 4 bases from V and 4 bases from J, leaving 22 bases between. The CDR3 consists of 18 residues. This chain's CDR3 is CASSSMTTAQVYNEKLFF. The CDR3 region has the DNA TGTGCCAGCAGCTCGATGACAACCGCGCAAGTATATAATGAAAAACTGTTTTTT.